These T cell receptor beta chains were read from a single sample in a study of T cells after yellow fever vaccination. TCRdb itself ran the 5' RACE reads through MiXCR, one entry per CDR3 protein. This sample has about 500,000 distinct CDR3 sequences; roughly 17% occur once, and the top ten carry around 16%. Sequencing used PBMCs, obtained 5 to 6 days after the first yellow fever vaccination. All receptors come from a man aged 18 to 29 who received the YFV17D yellow fever vaccine. Each CDR3 is given with its conserved first and last residue. Fields, in order: clone size, J gene, V gene, D gene, CDR3 protein, CDR3 DNA. The D gene is left open where the match is weak. A clone size is listed for some rows: how often the clone was seen (once, few, many), or a class if it is expanded.

>few|TRBJ2-2|TRBV12-3/TRBV12-4|NA
CASSFYRVKGELFF
TGTGCCAGCAGTTTCTACAGGGTGAAGGGGGAGCTGTTTTTT
>NA|TRBJ1-4|TRBV11-2|NA
CASSLGLTAGWGEKLFF
TGTGCCAGCAGCTTGGGTCTCACGGCGGGGTGGGGTGAAAAACTGTTTTTT
>few|TRBJ2-5|TRBV5-1|TRBD2
CASSLMVAGGQETQYF
TGCGCCAGCAGCTTGATGGTAGCGGGGGGACAAGAGACCCAGTACTTC
>NA|TRBJ1-1|TRBV15|NA
CATSREKTGVAFF
TGTGCCACCAGCAGAGAAAAAACGGGGGTAGCTTTCTTT
>NA|TRBJ2-3|TRBV6-6|TRBD2
CASSLAGRTQYF
TGTGCCAGCAGTCTAGCGGGGCGTACGCAGTATTTT
>many|TRBJ2-1|TRBV5-1|TRBD2
CASSWGRLAGRNEQFF
TGCGCCAGCAGCTGGGGCAGGCTAGCGGGGCGAAATGAGCAGTTCTTC
>NA|TRBJ2-1|TRBV4-3|NA
CASSQDQLYNEQFF
TGCGCCAGCAGCCAAGATCAACTCTACAATGAGCAGTTCTTC
>NA|TRBJ2-1|TRBV4-3|NA
CASSQDIAAIVSSGSNEQFF
TGCGCCAGCAGCCAAGATATAGCCGCCATAGTTAGCTCGGGCAGCAATGAGCAGTTCTTC
>NA|TRBJ2-2|TRBV5-1|TRBD1
CASSLETQGAGELFF
TGCGCCAGCAGCTTGGAGACACAGGGGGCCGGGGAGCTGTTTTTT
>NA|TRBJ2-5|TRBV4-1|NA
CASSQEQGPETQYF
TGCGCCAGCAGCCAAGAACAGGGCCCCGAGACCCAGTACTTC
>NA|TRBJ1-1|TRBV27|NA
CASSEQGRNTEAFF
TGTGCCAGCAGTGAACAGGGTAGGAACACTGAAGCTTTCTTT
>NA|TRBJ2-2|TRBV20-1|TRBD2
CSARGLGGELFF
TGCAGTGCTCGCGGACTAGGAGGGGAGCTGTTTTTT
>NA|TRBJ2-7|TRBV5-4|NA
CASSDKRTYEQYF
TGTGCCAGCAGCGACAAACGGACCTACGAGCAGTACTTC
>NA|TRBJ1-3|TRBV14|NA
CASSLLPGRLSGNTIYF
TGTGCCAGCAGCCTCCTGCCGGGCCGTCTCTCTGGAAACACCATATATTTT
>NA|TRBJ2-1|TRBV5-1|NA
CASRLAIAYNEQFF
TGCGCCAGCAGACTAGCTATCGCCTACAATGAGCAGTTCTTC
>many|TRBJ2-1|TRBV4-2|TRBD2
CASSQDPTSGNEQFF
TGTGCCAGCAGCCAAGATCCGACTAGCGGTAATGAGCAGTTCTTC
>many|TRBJ2-7|TRBV4-3|NA
CASSQDSSLSYEQYF
TGCGCCAGCAGCCAAGACTCTTCCCTCAGCTACGAGCAGTACTTC
>few|TRBJ1-4|TRBV19|NA
CATNQNPNEKLFF
TGTGCCACCAACCAGAATCCTAATGAAAAACTGTTTTTT
>NA|TRBJ1-5|TRBV7-8|NA
CASSLTGGPNQPQHF
TGTGCCAGCAGCCTCACCGGAGGGCCCAATCAGCCCCAGCATTTT
>few|TRBJ2-5|TRBV5-1|TRBD1
CASSFGRGYETQYF
TGCGCCAGCAGCTTTGGCAGGGGGTATGAGACCCAGTACTTC
>NA|TRBJ1-1|TRBV11-2|NA
CATSNQGNTEAFF
TGTGCCACATCGAATCAGGGGAACACTGAAGCTTTCTTT
>few|TRBJ1-1|TRBV20-1|TRBD1
CSAVRQGGPEAFF
TGCAGTGCTGTCCGACAGGGAGGGCCTGAAGCTTTCTTT
>few|TRBJ2-6|TRBV7-9|NA
CASEFGARKRNVLTF
TGTGCCAGCGAGTTCGGGGCTCGGAAGCGCAACGTCCTGACTTTC
>NA|TRBJ1-1|TRBV6-1|NA
CASSGAGDGTEAFF
TGTGCCAGCAGTGGGGCGGGGGATGGCACTGAAGCTTTCTTT
>NA|TRBJ2-2|TRBV3-1|NA
CASSQRPGTGELFF
TGTGCCAGCAGCCAAAGGCCGGGAACCGGGGAGCTGTTTTTT
>NA|TRBJ2-1|TRBV24-1|TRBD1
CATSDPDRGKNEQFF
TGTGCCACCAGTGATCCGGACAGGGGGAAGAATGAGCAGTTCTTC
>few|TRBJ2-4|TRBV5-1|NA
CASSMALGIQYF
TGCGCCAGCAGCATGGCCTTGGGCATTCAGTACTTC
>many|TRBJ1-1|TRBV7-8|NA
CASSSSSGGEAFF
TGTGCCAGCAGTTCATCATCGGGGGGGGAAGCTTTCTTT
>NA|TRBJ2-2|TRBV7-8|NA
CASSLDRTTGELFF
TGTGCCAGCAGCTTGGATCGTACGACCGGGGAGCTGTTTTTT
>few|TRBJ2-5|TRBV12-3/TRBV12-4|NA
CASSPFRRGGGETQYF
TGTGCCAGCAGCCCGTTTAGGCGGGGAGGGGGAGAGACCCAGTACTTC
>NA|TRBJ2-7|TRBV11-2|NA
CASSTAHYEQYF
TGTGCCAGCAGTACAGCCCACTACGAGCAGTACTTC
>NA|TRBJ2-3|TRBV27|NA
CASTPLGQGSDTQYF
TGTGCCAGCACCCCACTCGGGCAGGGTAGCGATACGCAGTATTTT
>NA|TRBJ1-2|TRBV5-4|TRBD1
CASSSQLGQPYGYTF
TGTGCCAGCAGCTCCCAGCTGGGACAGCCGTATGGCTACACCTTC
>few|TRBJ2-3|TRBV18|NA
CASSPLGGFTDTQYF
TGTGCCAGCTCACCCCTGGGGGGCTTCACAGATACGCAGTATTTT
>few|TRBJ2-3|TRBV6-2/TRBV6-3|NA
CASQTLRLRDTQYF
TGTGCCAGCCAAACCCTCCGTCTGAGAGATACGCAGTATTTT
>NA|TRBJ1-4|TRBV11-2|NA
CASSLGQQREKLFF
TGTGCCAGCAGCTTAGGACAGCAGCGCGAAAAACTGTTTTTT
>few|TRBJ1-1|TRBV5-5|NA
CASSLADIRGNTEAFF
TGTGCCAGCAGCTTGGCCGACATCAGGGGGAACACTGAAGCTTTCTTT
>few|TRBJ1-6|TRBV6-1|NA
CASTLQEGLNSPLHF
TGTGCCAGCACCTTACAGGAGGGACTTAATTCACCCCTCCACTTT
>NA|TRBJ2-6|TRBV18|TRBD1
CASSLRQGLNSGANVLTF
TGTGCCAGCTCACTGAGACAGGGCCTAAACTCTGGGGCCAACGTCCTGACTTTC
>NA|TRBJ2-3|TRBV7-9|NA
CASSTEDTQYF
TGTGCCAGCAGTACCGAAGATACGCAGTATTTT
>NA|TRBJ2-5|TRBV10-3|NA
CAIRKDGGPQYF
TGTGCCATCAGAAAGGACGGCGGGCCCCAGTACTTC
>NA|TRBJ2-5|TRBV3-1|NA
CASSQQKPQETQYF
TGTGCCAGCAGCCAACAGAAGCCCCAAGAGACCCAGTACTTC
>NA|TRBJ2-5|TRBV20-1|NA
CSASPGETQYF
TGCAGTGCTAGCCCCGGGGAGACCCAGTACTTC
>NA|TRBJ1-2|TRBV27|TRBD1
CASSLGTGWGYTF
TGTGCCAGCAGCCTTGGGACAGGCTGGGGCTACACCTTC
>NA|TRBJ2-5|TRBV7-9|NA
CASSLAFGRLKQETQYF
TGTGCCAGCAGCTTAGCGTTCGGGCGGCTAAAACAAGAGACCCAGTACTTC
>NA|TRBJ1-1|TRBV7-3|NA
CASSAVGTEAFF
TGTGCCAGCAGCGCGGTGGGGACTGAAGCTTTCTTT
>NA|TRBJ2-7|TRBV12-3/TRBV12-4|NA
CASTYPRSF
TGTGCCAGCACATACCCACGTTCCTTC
>NA|TRBJ2-1|TRBV6-2/TRBV6-3|TRBD2
CASSYPRTGTSGSNEQFF
TGTGCCAGCAGTTACCCCAGAACAGGGACTAGCGGGTCCAATGAGCAGTTCTTC
>NA|TRBJ1-5|TRBV7-2|TRBD1
CASSSDRFQPQHF
TGTGCCAGCAGCTCGGACAGGTTTCAGCCCCAGCATTTT
>few|TRBJ2-2|TRBV6-2/TRBV6-3|NA
CASSRGVWVTGELFF
TGTGCCAGCAGTAGGGGTGTTTGGGTCACCGGGGAGCTGTTTTTT
>many|TRBJ1-5|TRBV7-6|NA
CASSLEDGRGPQHF
TGTGCCAGCAGCTTAGAGGACGGGCGTGGGCCCCAGCATTTT
>NA|TRBJ2-1|TRBV4-2|NA
CARSPGVRHNEQFF
TGTGCCAGGAGCCCCGGGGTACGGCACAATGAGCAGTTCTTC
>once|TRBJ2-7|TRBV20-1|NA
CSARAAFSYEQYF
TGCAGTGCTAGAGCCGCGTTCTCCTACGAGCAGTACTTC
>NA|TRBJ2-3|TRBV7-2|TRBD2
CASSSGLAGDVDTQYF
TGTGCCAGCAGCTCCGGACTAGCGGGGGATGTAGATACGCAGTATTTT